This TCR beta chain came from a study of T cell repertoires in ileal Crohn's disease (dated by TCRdb to between 2018 and 2021). Study-wide context: Median disease duration was around eight years, and around a third of patients were identified as active smokers at the time of surgery. Running in parallel with the study was a multicentre cohort set up to find predictors of early endoscopic recurrence following ileocolonic resection. A prospective multicentre cohort supplied the 45 to 60 Crohn's disease patients whose TCR repertoires were analysed. Every patient underwent surgery because of a complication, which was stricturing disease in around 60% and penetrating disease in 39%. A Rutgeerts score higher than i0 was the definition used for endoscopic postoperative recurrence. Roughly half of the patients were given postoperative therapy, with about 17 on anti-TNF agents and approximately ten on thiopurines. The M6 samples were biopsies of the neoterminal ileum collected during postoperative colonoscopy. A total of around 170 mucosal samples from 60 or so patients were sequenced, collected from several sites on the surgical specimen as well as at postoperative endoscopy.

Roughly 550 nanograms of biopsy DNA per sample were submitted for commercial TCRB immunosequencing. Adaptive Biotechnology amplified CDR3 regions from genomic DNA with a two-step multiplex PCR that controlled for amplification bias. The first PCR used primers for every V and J gene segment; the second PCR added barcodes and Illumina adapters. CDR3 libraries were sequenced on an Illumina instrument. As for the authors' bioinformatics: The analysis used both the pipelines supplied by the vendor and custom analysis of the raw data in R/Bioconductor with R version 3.3.0. Clonality, ranging from 0 to 1, was calculated as the inverse of the normalised Shannon entropy of all productive clones. High-frequency clones were defined as the share of the repertoire taken up by the top 100 clones, keeping only clones that passed a 95% confidence test. Overlap between samples was measured with the Morisita-Horn index, while repertoire diversity was measured with the Simpson index. TCRdb obtained this table from immuneACCESS and retained in-frame rearrangements with V and J assigned. These tables miss some clones; where compared with another copy, unresolved V genes account for less than half of the shortfall, and the remainder is unexplained. V and J calls and clone size follow that table, whereas D and trimming were derived from the DNA. For this sample the table gives 7,000 or so clones, of which roughly 80% were detected only once. The ten top clones hold less than 8.5% of the sample.

The sample's time point label, decoded: neoterminal ileum biopsy at postoperative endoscopy, about 6 months after surgery. Adults with ileal or ileocolonic Crohn's disease and an indication for ileocolonic resection were eligible for inclusion. Whole ileal mucosal biopsies were stored frozen at -80°C before DNA extraction. Genomic DNA was isolated from frozen whole biopsies using a TRizol-based method, and the DNA was quantified with a NanoDrop 2000 spectrophotometer. Points on this clone: It lacks a known antigen. Base qualities are missing; no much larger clone stands one base away.

Deletion took 4 bases off V and 0 bases off J, with a span of 9 bases between the germline ends. Per the germline V gene, SNHLY is the CDR1 and FYNNEI is the CDR2. Its CDR3 holds 14 amino acids, cysteine through phenylalanine. Only the CDR3 region is kept as DNA, spanning 42 bases read in frame from base 1. Study-wide conclusions, independent of this receptor: Within the first year after surgery, the timing of postoperative endoscopy varied, and the median delay was almost seven months. Mucosal CD4 and CD8 T cells were sorted and sequenced only in a subgroup of patients, whose size was not stated. Endoscopic recurrence was linked to a higher percentage of high-frequency clones at surgery, and recurrence occurred in every patient whose clonality exceeded 26.8% (18/57). Compared with CD4 T cells, sorted CD8 T cells held more high-frequency clones, which suggests that the mucosal expansions were mostly CD8. Compared with non-smokers, patients who were active smokers at surgery showed a significantly higher proportion of clonal expansions (about 27% vs 20%, p=0.02).

The V and J segments used are TRBV2 and TRBJ1-1; too little of a D gene remains to name it. Source material: ileal tissue. The TCR originated in an adult with Crohn's disease. The nucleotide sequence reads TGTGCCAGCAGTGTAAACAATTTGAACACTGAAGCTTTCTTT. It translates to CASSVNNLNTEAFF. Where the CDR3 stops, the reference TRBV2 and TRBJ1-1 genes take over; the full variable domain is EPEVTQTPSHQVTQMGQEVILRCVPISNHLYFYWYRQILGQKVEFLVSFYNNEISEKSEIFDDQFSVERPDGSNFTLKIRSTKLEDSAMYFCASSVNNLNTEAFFGQGTRLTVV.